This entry is about one T cell receptor beta chain. The antigen is not known. The sample holds other DNA sequences that translate to the same CDR3. The data are from a study of T cell responses to AZD1222 COVID-19 vaccine. Points from the study as a whole: Spike-specific TCR breadth and depth went up after people got two AZD1222 doses.

Using immunoSEQ multiplex PCR, the repertoire was profiled, and TCRdb retains in-frame clones only, with some absent. The sample includes approximately 160,000 clones, approximately 90% seen only once; the top ten take under 5.5%. CDR1 is MNHEY, CDR2 SVGAGI, per germline. V lost 0 bases to trimming and J lost 8 bases, with 13 bases between them. The CDR3 loop spans 15 amino acids. The chain is built from TRBV6-5 and TRBJ1-4, with D possibly matching TRBD1 (6 bases). This TCR derives from an adult in good health. The sample consisted of peripheral blood, taken on day 0 of AZD1222 vaccination. The CDR3 bases are TGTGCCAGCAGTTACTCGATCAAAGGGGGGGAAAAACTGTTTTTT. Translated, it gives CASSYSIKGGEKLFF.